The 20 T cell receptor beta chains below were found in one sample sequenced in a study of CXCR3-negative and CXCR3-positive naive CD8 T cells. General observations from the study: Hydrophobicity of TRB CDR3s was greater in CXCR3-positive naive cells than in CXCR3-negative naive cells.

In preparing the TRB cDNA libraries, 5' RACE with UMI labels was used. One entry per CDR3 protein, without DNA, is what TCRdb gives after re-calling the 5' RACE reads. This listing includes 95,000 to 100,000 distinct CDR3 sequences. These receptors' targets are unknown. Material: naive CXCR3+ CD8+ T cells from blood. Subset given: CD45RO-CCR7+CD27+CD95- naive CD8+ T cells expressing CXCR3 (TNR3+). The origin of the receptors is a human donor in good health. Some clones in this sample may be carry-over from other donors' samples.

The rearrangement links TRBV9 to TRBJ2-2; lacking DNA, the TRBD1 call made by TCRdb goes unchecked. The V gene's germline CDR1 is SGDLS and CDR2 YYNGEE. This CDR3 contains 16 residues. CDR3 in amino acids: CASSVLGTGNTGELFF.

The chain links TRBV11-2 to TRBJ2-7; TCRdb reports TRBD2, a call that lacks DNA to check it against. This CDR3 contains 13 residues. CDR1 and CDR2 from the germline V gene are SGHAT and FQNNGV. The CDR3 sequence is CASSFAAGYEQYF.

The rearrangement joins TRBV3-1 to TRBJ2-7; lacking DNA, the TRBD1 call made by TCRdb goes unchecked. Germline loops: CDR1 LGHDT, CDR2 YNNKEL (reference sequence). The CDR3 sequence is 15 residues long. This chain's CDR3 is CASSPGYGGANEQYF.

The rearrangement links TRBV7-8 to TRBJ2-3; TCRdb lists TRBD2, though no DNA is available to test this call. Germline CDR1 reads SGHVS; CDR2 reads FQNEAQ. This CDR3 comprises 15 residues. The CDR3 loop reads CASSLGGLWTDTQYF.

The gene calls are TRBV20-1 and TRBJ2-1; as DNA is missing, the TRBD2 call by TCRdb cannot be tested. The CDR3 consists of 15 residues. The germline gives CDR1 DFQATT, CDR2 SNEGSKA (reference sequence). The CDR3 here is CSASEALAGPNEQFF.

The CDR3 loop is CASSLIPGQLTDTQYF. The chain couples TRBV7-2 to TRBJ2-3; no DNA is available, so the TRBD1 call from TCRdb remains unchecked. Germline loops: CDR1 SGHTA, CDR2 FQGNSA. CDR3 size: 16 residues.

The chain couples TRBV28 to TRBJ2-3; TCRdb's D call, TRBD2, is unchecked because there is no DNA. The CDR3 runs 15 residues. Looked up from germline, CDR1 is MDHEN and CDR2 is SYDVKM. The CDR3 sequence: CASSFRLAGDDTQYF.

The CDR3: CASSFSTGRKFHEQYF. The chain is built from TRBV28 and TRBJ2-7. The CDR3 has 16 amino acids. Germline V gene data show CDR1 as MDHEN and CDR2 as SYDVKM.

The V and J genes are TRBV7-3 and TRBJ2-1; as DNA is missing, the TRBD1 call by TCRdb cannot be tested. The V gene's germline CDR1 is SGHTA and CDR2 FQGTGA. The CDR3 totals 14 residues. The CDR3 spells CASTPDGWGNEQFF. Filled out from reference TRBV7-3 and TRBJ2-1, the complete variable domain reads GAGVSQTPSNKVTEKGKYVELRCDPISGHTALYWYRQSLGQGPEFLIYFQGTGAADDSGLPNDRFFAVRPEGSVSTLKIQRTERGDSAVYLCASTPDGWGNEQFFGPGTRLTVL.

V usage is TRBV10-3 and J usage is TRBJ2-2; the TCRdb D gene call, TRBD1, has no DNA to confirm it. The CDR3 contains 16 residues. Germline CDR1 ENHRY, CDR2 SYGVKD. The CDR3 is CATSTGDRANTGELFF.

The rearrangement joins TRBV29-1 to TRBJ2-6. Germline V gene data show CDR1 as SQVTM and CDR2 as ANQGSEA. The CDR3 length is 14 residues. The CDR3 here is CSVVWDSGANVLTF. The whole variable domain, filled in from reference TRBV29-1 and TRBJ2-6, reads SAVISQKPSRDICQRGTSLTIQCQVDSQVTMMFWYRQQPGQSLTLIATANQGSEATYESGFVIDKFPISRPNLTFSTLTVSNMSPEDSSIYLCSVVWDSGANVLTFGAGSRLTVL.

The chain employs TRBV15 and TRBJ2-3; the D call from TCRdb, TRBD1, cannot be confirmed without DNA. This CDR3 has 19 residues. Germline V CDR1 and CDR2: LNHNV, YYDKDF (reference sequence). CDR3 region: CATSREPPDTGWSTDTQYF.

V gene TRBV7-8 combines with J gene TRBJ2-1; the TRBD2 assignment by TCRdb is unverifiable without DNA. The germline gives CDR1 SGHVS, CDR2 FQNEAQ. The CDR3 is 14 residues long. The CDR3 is CASSLGLAHNEQFF.

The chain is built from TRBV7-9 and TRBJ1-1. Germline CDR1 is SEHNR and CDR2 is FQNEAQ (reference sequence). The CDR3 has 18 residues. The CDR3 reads CASSLREWYSGMNTEAFF.

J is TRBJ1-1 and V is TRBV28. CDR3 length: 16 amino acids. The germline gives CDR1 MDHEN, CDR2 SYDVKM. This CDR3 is CASSFLALNSLDGAFF. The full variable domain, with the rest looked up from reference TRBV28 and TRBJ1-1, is DVKVTQSSRYLVKRTGEKVFLECVQDMDHENMFWYRQDPGLGLRLIYFSYDVKMKEKGDIPEGYSVSREKKERFSLILESASTNQTSMYLCASSFLALNSLDGAFFGQGTRLTVV.

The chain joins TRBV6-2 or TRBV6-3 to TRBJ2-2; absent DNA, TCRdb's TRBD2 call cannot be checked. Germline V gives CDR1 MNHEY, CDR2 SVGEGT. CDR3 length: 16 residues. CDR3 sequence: CASSLDEGPNTGELFF.

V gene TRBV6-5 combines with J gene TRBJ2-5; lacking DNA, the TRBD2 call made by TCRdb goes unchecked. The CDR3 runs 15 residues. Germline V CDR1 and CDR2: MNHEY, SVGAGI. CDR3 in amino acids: CASRLTSGGLETQYF.

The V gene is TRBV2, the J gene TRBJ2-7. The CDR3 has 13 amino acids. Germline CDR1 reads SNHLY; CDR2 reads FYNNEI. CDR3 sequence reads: CASILVPSYEQYF.

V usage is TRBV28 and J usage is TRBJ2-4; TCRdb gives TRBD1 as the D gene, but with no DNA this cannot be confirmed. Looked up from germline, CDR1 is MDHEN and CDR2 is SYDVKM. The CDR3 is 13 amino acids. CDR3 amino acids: CASSFRGLNIQYF.

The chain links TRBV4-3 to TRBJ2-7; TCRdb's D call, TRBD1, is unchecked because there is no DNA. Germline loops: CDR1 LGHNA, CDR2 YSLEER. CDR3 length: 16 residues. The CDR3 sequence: CASSQDLGGGTYEQYF.